The 14 T cell receptor beta chains below were found in one sample sequenced in a study of blood T cell repertoires in COVID-19. Assay used: immunoSEQ multiplex PCR; TCRdb lists only in-frame clones, some missing. The sample records 230,000 or so clones, around 84% being singletons. The specimen was PBMCs or T cells enriched from blood (not recorded which). The source of these receptors is a woman aged 45 to 65 who had been exposed to COVID-19.

The genes are TRBV18 and TRBJ2-2; tentatively, D is TRBD2 (5 bases). This CDR3 is built from 15 residues. Germline V gives CDR1 KGHSH, CDR2 LQKENI. The germline V and J ends were trimmed by 2 bases and 3 bases, with 10 bases remaining between them. The CDR3 region has the DNA TGTGCCAGCTCACCAAATAAGCGGCACACCGGGGAGCTGTTTTTT. Residues: CASSPNKRHTGELFF.

CDR3 region: CASSNPRGNEQFF. CDR3 nucleotide sequence: TGTGCCAGCAGTAACCCCCGAGGCAATGAGCAGTTCTTC. J is TRBJ2-1 and V is TRBV12-3 or TRBV12-4; D is undetermined. V shed 5 bases and J shed 6 bases, with 11 bases lying between them. CDR3 length: 13 residues.

The rearrangement joins TRBV7-8 to TRBJ2-6, with D possibly being TRBD1 (5 bases). CDR1 SGHVS and CDR2 FQNEAQ come from the germline V gene. Trimming pared 3 bases from V and 2 bases from J, leaving 11 bases between. This CDR3 is 16 amino acids long. Here the CDR3 reads CASSFGQGAGANVLTF. In DNA, the CDR3 is TGTGCCAGCAGCTTTGGGCAGGGTGCTGGGGCCAACGTCCTGACTTTC.

The J gene is TRBJ2-1, the V gene TRBV27; D uncertain. The CDR3 has 15 amino acids. The V gene's germline CDR1 is MNHEY and CDR2 SMNVEV (reference sequence). V was pared by 7 bases and J by 2 bases, with 15 bases between. The CDR3 region is CASTPTPFTYNEQFF. The CDR3 DNA reads as TGTGCCAGCACCCCGACACCATTTACCTACAATGAGCAGTTCTTC.

The CDR3 region is CASRKRWGDNEQFF. DNA for the CDR3: TGTGCCAGCAGGAAGCGTTGGGGGGACAATGAGCAGTTCTTC. The genes are TRBV7-2 and TRBJ2-1, with D perhaps matching TRBD2 (6 bases). The V gene's germline CDR1 is SGHTA and CDR2 FQGNSA. The CDR3 loop spans 14 amino acids. V lost 6 bases and J 5 bases, leaving 14 bases between the germline ends.

V and J are TRBV4-3 and TRBJ2-7, with TRBD1 identical over 10 bases. The DNA end lines up better with TRBJ2-1; the J call may be wrong. Germline V CDR1 and CDR2: LGHNA, YSLEER. This CDR3 comprises 15 residues. CDR3 protein: CASGAVGTGANEQFF. CDR3 bases: TGCGCCAGCGGGGCCGTCGGGACAGGGGCCAATGAGCAGTTCTTC.

The rearrangement links TRBV12-3 or TRBV12-4 to TRBJ2-3, with D perhaps TRBD1 (5 bases). Trimming took 5 bases from V and 4 from J, leaving 10 bases between them. The CDR3 consists of 13 residues. CDR3 region: CASSTGRSDTQYF. The CDR3 nucleotides read TGTGCCAGCAGTACAGGACGGTCAGATACGCAGTATTTT.

The CDR3 is CASSDWAGNEKLFF. In DNA form, the CDR3 reads TGTGCCAGCAGTGACTGGGCAGGGAACGAAAAACTGTTTTTT. The chain uses TRBV6-4 and TRBJ1-4; the D gene is possibly TRBD1 (5 bases). Trimming took off 1 base at V and 8 bases at J, with 11 bases between the two ends. From germline, CDR1 is MRHNA and CDR2 SNTAGT. The CDR3 contains 14 residues.

This clone occurred once. V is TRBV5-8 and J is TRBJ1-5, with 10 bases matching TRBD1. Germline V gene sequence: CDR1 SGHTS, CDR2 YDEGEE. V lost 4 bases, J lost 7 bases, and 5 bases stayed unmatched. CDR3 length equals 14 residues. The CDR3 region is CASSGTGEWQPQHF. CDR3 coding DNA: TGTGCCAGCAGCGGGACAGGGGAATGGCAGCCCCAGCATTTT.

The sample holds a few counts of this clone. V gene TRBV27 combines with J gene TRBJ1-2, with D possibly TRBD1 on 6 matching bases. Per germline, CDR1 MNHEY and CDR2 SMNVEV (reference sequence). The CDR3 has 12 amino acids. Trimming took off 8 bases at V and 7 bases at J, with 14 bases between the two ends. CDR3 region: CASSLRGGGYTF. DNA for the CDR3: TGTGCCAGCTCCCTTCGAGGGGGTGGCTACACCTTC.

This clone was picked up one time. This sequence joins TRBV12-3 or TRBV12-4 and TRBJ1-3; D uncertain. Trimming removed 7 bases at V and 3 bases at J, with 7 bases between. The CDR3 sequence is 12 residues long. This CDR3 is CASTINGNTIYF. The CDR3 DNA reads as TGTGCCAGCACCATCAATGGAAACACCATATATTTT.

The rearrangement joins TRBV3-1 (or the pseudogene TRBV3-2) to TRBJ1-1; D gene ambiguous. The germline CDR1 and CDR2 sequences are LGHDT and YNNKEL (reference sequence). Trimming took off 8 bases at V and 3 bases at J, with 13 bases between the two ends. The CDR3 totals 13 residues. CDR3 nucleotide sequence: TGTGCCAGCCGCTTCCGAGGAGACACTGAAGCTTTCTTT. It is translated as CASRFRGDTEAFF.

This clone has a handful of counts. The same CDR3 also results from other DNA sequences found in this sample. The rearrangement joins TRBV5-1 to TRBJ2-3, with 7 bases fitting TRBD1. CDR1 is SGHRS, CDR2 YFSETQ, per germline. J gave up 3 bases and V 3 bases, and 1 base lay outside the gene matches. CDR3 length: 13 residues. The CDR3 is CASSSTGTDTQYF. The CDR3 coding sequence is TGCGCCAGCAGCTCGACAGGGACAGATACGCAGTATTTT.

The chain links TRBV7-9 to TRBJ1-1; D uncertain. The CDR3 has 15 residues. Germline CDR1 and CDR2: SEHNR and FQNEAQ (reference sequence). The V and J ends lost 4 bases and 2 bases respectively, with 14 bases between them. The CDR3, as DNA: TGTGCCAGCAGCTCCGGAGGAGGGTTCAACACTGAAGCTTTCTTT. Translation gives CASSSGGGFNTEAFF.